A single sample is the source of the 20 T cell receptor beta chains below, sequenced in a study of cytotoxic CD8 clonotypes in ibrutinib-treated CLL. The data were produced by immunoSEQ multiplex PCR, yet TCRdb's version contains in-frame clones alone and is incomplete. The table shows around 310,000 clones, with more than 65% occurring only once. The material sequenced was PBMCs, taken before ibrutinib treatment. These receptors came from a human donor with chronic lymphocytic leukemia.

The rearrangement joins TRBV19 to TRBJ2-7, with 7 bases identical to TRBD1. The CDR3 runs 14 residues. The V segment lost 4 bases and the J segment 5 bases; nucleotides outside the gene matches: 8. Per germline, CDR1 LNHDA and CDR2 SQIVND (reference sequence). In DNA form, the CDR3 reads TGTGCCAGTAGTACCCTGACAGGGCGGGACGAGCAGTACTTC. It encodes CASSTLTGRDEQYF.

This CDR3 reads CASSLVGGVKNIQYF. As DNA, the CDR3 is TGTGCCAGCAGCTTAGTGGGGGGTGTCAAAAACATTCAGTACTTC. V gene TRBV7-2 combines with J gene TRBJ2-4, with a tentative D call TRBD2 (6 bases). The V end lost 1 base, the J end lost 3 bases, and 10 bases lay between the germline ends. The CDR3 contains 15 residues. The germline gives CDR1 SGHTA, CDR2 FQGNSA. Based on the CDR3 plus reference TRBV7-2 and TRBJ2-4, the full variable domain is GAGVSQSPSNKVTEKGKDVELRCDPISGHTALYWYRQSLGQGLEFLIYFQGNSAPDKSGLPSDRFSAERTGGSVSTLTIQRTQQEDSAVYLCASSLVGGVKNIQYFGAGTRLSVL.

This rearrangement joins TRBV13 to TRBJ2-3; 7 positions agree with TRBD2. Germline V gene data show CDR1 as PRHDT and CDR2 as FYEKMQ (reference sequence). The CDR3 has 16 residues. The trim removed 7 bases at V and 2 bases at J, leaving 12 bases unmatched. The CDR3 nucleotides are TGTGCCAGCAATGGGCTAGCGGATTCATACACAGATACGCAGTATTTT. It encodes CASNGLADSYTDTQYF. Based on the CDR3 plus reference TRBV13 and TRBJ2-3, the full variable domain is AAGVIQSPRHLIKEKRETATLKCYPIPRHDTVYWYQQGPGQDPQFLISFYEKMQSDKGSIPDRFSAQQFSDYHSELNMSSLELGDSALYFCASNGLADSYTDTQYFGPGTRLTVL.

The chain has TRBV4-3 and TRBJ1-1, with D perhaps matching TRBD1 (5 bases). The CDR3 length is 13 residues. V lost 2 bases, J lost 11 bases, and 15 bases lay in between. Looked up from germline, CDR1 is LGHNA and CDR2 is YSLEER. The CDR3 DNA reads as TGCGCCAGCAGCCAACTGGGGGAGCTTGGGGCTTTCTTT. The encoded protein is CASSQLGELGAFF.

Worth noting for this clone: The junction does not match germline at one end; this may be a read error. The rearrangement joins TRBV9 to TRBJ1-5, with D possibly TRBD1 on 5 matching bases. Germline CDR1 is SGDLS and CDR2 is YYNGEE. The CDR3 has 12 amino acids. Here the CDR3 reads CASSVVGAKRGF. In DNA, the CDR3 is TGTGCCAGCAGCGTAGTGGGCGCGAAGAGGGGTTTT.

This rearrangement joins TRBV7-2 to TRBJ2-7, with D tentatively TRBD2 (6 bases). V was clipped by 3 bases and J by 3 bases, with 9 bases between them. The germline gives CDR1 SGHTA, CDR2 FQGNSA. The CDR3 spans 13 residues. The CDR3 bases are TGTGCCAGCAGCTTTTACGGGAGCTACGAGCAGTACTTC. It yields the protein CASSFYGSYEQYF.

The V call is TRBV11-2, the J call TRBJ2-1, with 8 bases identical to TRBD2. The V gene's germline CDR1 is SGHAT and CDR2 FQNNGV. The V segment lost 2 bases and the J segment 4 bases; nucleotides outside the gene matches: 4. The CDR3 contains 15 residues. The CDR3 region has the DNA TGTGCCAGCAGCTTATTTAGCGGGACATACAATGAGCAGTTCTTC. Its protein is CASSLFSGTYNEQFF.

This chain joins TRBV7-9 and TRBJ2-7; D may correspond to TRBD1 or TRBD2 (5 bases each). The CDR3 is made up of 15 amino acids. The germline CDR1 and CDR2 sequences are SEHNR and FQNEAQ (reference sequence). V was shortened by 5 bases and J by 0 bases, with 14 bases between the two germline ends. CDR3 amino acids: CASSQPGAPSYEQYF. CDR3 DNA: TGTGCCAGCAGCCAACCCGGGGCACCCTCCTACGAGCAGTACTTC.

This rearrangement joins TRBV15 to TRBJ2-3; 8 bases map to TRBD2. Germline values: CDR1 LNHNV, CDR2 YYDKDF (reference sequence). CDR3 length: 16 amino acids. The ends lost 1 base at V and 2 bases at J; junction bases unmatched: 5. Here the CDR3 reads CATSRVPAGATDTQYF. The CDR3 bases are TGTGCCACCAGCAGAGTTCCAGCGGGGGCCACAGATACGCAGTATTTT.

The table lists this clone with a count of one. The chain has TRBV7-3 and TRBJ2-2, with 11 positions matching TRBD2. In germline, CDR1 is SGHTA, CDR2 FQGTGA. CDR3 length equals 16 residues. The trim removed 5 bases at V and 8 bases at J, leaving 10 bases unmatched. In nucleotides, the CDR3 is TGTGCCAGCAGCCCCCTTCCGGTAGCGGGAGGGGGGGAGCTGTTTTTT. Translating it yields CASSPLPVAGGGELFF.

The V gene is TRBV19, the J gene TRBJ2-6; TRBD1 is a possible D gene (5 bases). This CDR3 contains 14 residues. Per the germline V gene, CDR1 is LNHDA and CDR2 is SQIVND (reference sequence). Trimming left V 5 bases short and J 4 bases short, with 9 bases between. In nucleotides, the CDR3 is TGTGCCAGTAGTGGTGGGGCAGGGGCCAACGTCCTGACTTTC. Amino acids: CASSGGAGANVLTF.

This clone was seen a handful of times. The V gene is TRBV20-1, the J gene TRBJ2-7; no firm D call. Trimming stripped 4 bases from V and 3 bases from J, with 4 bases between. Germline V CDR1 and CDR2: DFQATT, SNEGSKA (reference sequence). This CDR3 comprises 10 residues. DNA of the CDR3: TGCAGTGCTACGGTCTACGAGCAGTACTTC. The encoded protein is CSATVYEQYF.

The J gene is TRBJ2-2, the V gene TRBV6-5; 8 bases fit TRBD2. Germline assignment: CDR1 MNHEY and CDR2 SVGAGI. V shed 3 bases, J shed 6 bases, and the junction held 3 bases outside the gene matches. The CDR3 is made up of 14 amino acids. The CDR3 DNA reads TGTGCCAGCAGTTATTTACTAGCGGCCGGGGAGCTGTTTTTT. It encodes CASSYLLAAGELFF.

This sequence joins TRBV4-3 and TRBJ1-1; D is undetermined. Germline CDR1 is LGHNA and CDR2 is YSLEER. V lost 4 bases, J lost 4 bases, and 16 bases lay in between. The CDR3 is 15 residues long. The CDR3 loop is CASSPELGFGTEAFF. The CDR3 DNA sequence: TGCGCCAGCAGCCCCGAGTTGGGTTTCGGCACTGAAGCTTTCTTT.

This clone was seen a handful of times. The chain recombines TRBV7-9 with TRBJ2-7; D call uncertain. This CDR3 has 12 residues. V lost 3 bases and J lost 6, with 9 bases in between. Germline V gene lookup returns CDR1 SEHNR and CDR2 FQNEAQ (reference sequence). The CDR3 coding sequence is TGTGCCAGCAGCTTTGGTTTTGCCGAGCAGTACTTC. Amino acid sequence: CASSFGFAEQYF. Variable domain in full (rest from reference TRBV7-9 and TRBJ2-7): DTGVSQNPRHKITKRGQNVTFRCDPISEHNRLYWYRQTLGQGPEFLTYFQNEAQLEKSRLLSDRFSAERPKGSFSTLEIQRTEQGDSAMYLCASSFGFAEQYFGPGTRLTVT.

This clone was observed a single time. This sequence joins TRBV10-1 and TRBJ1-2; the D is unclear. Germline values: CDR1 WNHNN, CDR2 SYGVQD (reference sequence). With 8 bases removed from V and 8 bases from J, the gap between germline ends came to 18 bases. The CDR3 has 13 amino acids. This chain's CDR3 is CASPIEAGEGYTF. CDR3 DNA sequence: TGCGCCAGCCCGATCGAGGCAGGCGAAGGCTACACCTTC.

This chain connects TRBV4-2 to TRBJ2-7, with no clear D. This CDR3 is built from 14 residues. Germline CDR1 LGHNA, CDR2 YNFKEQ. Trimming took off 5 bases at V and 6 bases at J, with 17 bases between the two ends. CDR3 sequence (DNA): TGTGCCAGCAGCGAACCAGAGGCCGGATTCGAGCAGTACTTC. Encoded protein: CASSEPEAGFEQYF.

The chain has TRBV5-6 and TRBJ1-1; the D is unclear. V lost 1 base and J 1 base, leaving 14 bases between the germline ends. The CDR3 is made up of 16 amino acids. Per germline, CDR1 SGHDT and CDR2 YYEEEE. The CDR3 here is CASSLSPGRANTEAFF. The CDR3 DNA reads TGTGCCAGCAGCTTGTCCCCGGGGAGGGCGAACACTGAAGCTTTCTTT.

The chain is built from TRBV2 and TRBJ1-2; 8 nucleotides match TRBD1. The CDR3 runs to 15 residues. V lost 1 base to trimming and J lost 4 bases; unmatched junction nucleotides: 5. Germline CDR1 is SNHLY and CDR2 is FYNNEI. CDR3 sequence reads: CASSEGQGRPYGYTF. In DNA form, the CDR3 reads TGTGCCAGCAGTGAAGGACAGGGGAGGCCCTATGGCTACACCTTC.

For the CDR3, the DNA is TGTGCCAGCAGTGACATCCCGATGGGTGAGCAGTTCTTC. It yields the protein CASSDIPMGEQFF. The chain links TRBV6-1 to TRBJ2-1; D uncertain. Germline lookup yields CDR1 MNHNS and CDR2 SASEGT. V lost 3 bases to trimming and J lost 9 bases, with 12 bases between them. There are 13 residues in the CDR3.